This T cell receptor beta chain is drawn from a study of lung T cells in sarcoidosis with Löfgren's syndrome. Study-level results: Versus controls, Löfgren's syndrome patients reportedly showed TRAV12-1 and TRBV2 as most expanded.

A single record per CDR3 protein comes from TCRdb applying MiXCR to the reads. Here the sample spans more than 2,000 distinct CDR3 sequences, roughly a fifth being singletons. This clonotype was found a few times. Its antigen is unidentified. Deletions cut 3 bases from V and 0 bases from J, with 6 bases between. The CDR3 runs 12 residues. Germline lookup yields CDR1 GTSNPN and CDR2 SVGIG (reference sequence). The clonotype was recovered from a human donor with sarcoidosis (Löfgren's syndrome or another form), or a control subject (not recorded which). Sequencing was carried out using CD4+ T cells from bronchoalveolar lavage. The chain is built from TRBV30 and TRBJ2-7, with D unresolved. The CDR3 reads CAWRIDSYEQYF. The CDR3 nucleotides read TGTGCCTGGAGGATAGACTCCTACGAGCAGTACTTC.